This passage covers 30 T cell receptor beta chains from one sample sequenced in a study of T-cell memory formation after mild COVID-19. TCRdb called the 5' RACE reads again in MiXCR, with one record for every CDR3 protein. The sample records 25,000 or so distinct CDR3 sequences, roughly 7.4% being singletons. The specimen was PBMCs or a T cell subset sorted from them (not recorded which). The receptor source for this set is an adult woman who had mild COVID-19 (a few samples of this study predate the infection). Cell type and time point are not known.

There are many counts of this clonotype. CDR3 in DNA: TGTGCCAGCAGCGTAGATCCAGGACTGAGGGGCTACACCTTC. This codes for CASSVDPGLRGYTF. This chain connects TRBV9 to TRBJ1-2; no firm D call. Germline V gene data show CDR1 as SGDLS and CDR2 as YYNGEE. The CDR3 is made up of 14 amino acids. The V end lost 0 bases, the J end lost 8 bases, and 14 bases lay between the germline ends.

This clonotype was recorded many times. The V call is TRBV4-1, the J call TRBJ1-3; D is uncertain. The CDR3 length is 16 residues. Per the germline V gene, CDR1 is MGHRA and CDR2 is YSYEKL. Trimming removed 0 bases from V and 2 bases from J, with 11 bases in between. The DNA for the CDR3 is TGCGCCAGCAGCCAAGATACCAGACCCACTGGAAACACCATATATTTT. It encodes CASSQDTRPTGNTIYF.

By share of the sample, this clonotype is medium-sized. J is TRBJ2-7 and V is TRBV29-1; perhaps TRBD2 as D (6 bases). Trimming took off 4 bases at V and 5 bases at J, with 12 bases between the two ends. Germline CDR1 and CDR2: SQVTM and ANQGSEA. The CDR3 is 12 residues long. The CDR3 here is CSVGGAGNEQYF. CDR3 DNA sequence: TGCAGCGTTGGAGGGGCGGGAAACGAGCAGTACTTC.

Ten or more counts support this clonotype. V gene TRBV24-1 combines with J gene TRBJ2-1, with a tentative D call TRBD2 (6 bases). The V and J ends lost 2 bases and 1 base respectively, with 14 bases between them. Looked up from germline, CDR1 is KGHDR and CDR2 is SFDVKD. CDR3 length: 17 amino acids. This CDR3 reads CATSDWRTRGSYNEQFF. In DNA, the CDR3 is TGTGCCACCAGTGATTGGAGGACCCGGGGGTCCTACAATGAGCAGTTCTTC.

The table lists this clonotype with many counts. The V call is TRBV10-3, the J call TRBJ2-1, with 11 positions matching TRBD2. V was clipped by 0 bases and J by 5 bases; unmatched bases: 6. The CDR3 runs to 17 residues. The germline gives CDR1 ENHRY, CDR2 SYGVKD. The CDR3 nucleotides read TGTGCCATCAGTGAGTCGGGAGGGACTAGCGGAAACAATGAGCAGTTCTTC. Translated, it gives CAISESGGTSGNNEQFF.

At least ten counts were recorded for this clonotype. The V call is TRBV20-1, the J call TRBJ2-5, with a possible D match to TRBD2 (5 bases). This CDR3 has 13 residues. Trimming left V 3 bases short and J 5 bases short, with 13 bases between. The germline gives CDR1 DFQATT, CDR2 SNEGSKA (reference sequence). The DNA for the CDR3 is TGCAGTGCTAGGGACGGAGGAAGGGAGACCCAGTACTTC. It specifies CSARDGGRETQYF.

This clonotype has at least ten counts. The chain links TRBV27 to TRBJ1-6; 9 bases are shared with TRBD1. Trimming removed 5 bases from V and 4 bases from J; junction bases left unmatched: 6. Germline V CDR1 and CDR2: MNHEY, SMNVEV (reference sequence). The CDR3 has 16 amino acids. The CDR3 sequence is CASSNRGLGYNSPLHF. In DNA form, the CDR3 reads TGTGCCAGCAGTAACAGGGGGCTGGGGTATAATTCACCCCTCCACTTT.

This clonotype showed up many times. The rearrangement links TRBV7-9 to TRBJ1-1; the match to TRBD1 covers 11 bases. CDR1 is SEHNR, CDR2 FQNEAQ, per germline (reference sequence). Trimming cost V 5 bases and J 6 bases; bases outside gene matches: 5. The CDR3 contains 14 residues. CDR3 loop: CASSTQGQGAEAFF. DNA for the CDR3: TGTGCCAGCAGCACACAGGGACAGGGGGCTGAAGCTTTCTTT.

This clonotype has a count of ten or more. The CDR3 reads CAWRQGDQPQHF. CDR3 bases: TGTGCCTGGAGGCAGGGGGATCAGCCCCAGCATTTT. V usage is TRBV30 and J usage is TRBJ1-5; 7 positions agree with TRBD1. CDR1 and CDR2 (germline): GTSNPN, SVGIG (reference sequence). CDR3 length: 12 amino acids. V dropped 3 bases and J dropped 5; count of bases not matched to a gene: 1.

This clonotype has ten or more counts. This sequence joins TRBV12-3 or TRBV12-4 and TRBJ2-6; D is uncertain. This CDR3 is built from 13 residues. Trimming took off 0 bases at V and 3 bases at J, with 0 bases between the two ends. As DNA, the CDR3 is TGTGCCAGCAGTTTAGCTGGGGCCAACGTCCTGACTTTC. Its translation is CASSLAGANVLTF.

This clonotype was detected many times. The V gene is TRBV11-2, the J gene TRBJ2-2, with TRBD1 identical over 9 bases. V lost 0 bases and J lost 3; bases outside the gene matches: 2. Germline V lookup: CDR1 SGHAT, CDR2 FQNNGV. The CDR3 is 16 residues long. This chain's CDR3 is CASSLEDRGDTGELFF. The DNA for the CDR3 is TGTGCCAGCAGCTTAGAGGACAGGGGAGACACCGGGGAGCTGTTTTTT. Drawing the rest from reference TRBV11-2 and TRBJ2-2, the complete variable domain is EAGVAQSPRYKIIEKRQSVAFWCNPISGHATLYWYQQILGQGPKLLIQFQNNGVVDDSQLPKDRFSAERLKGVDSTLKIQPAKLEDSAVYLCASSLEDRGDTGELFFGEGSRLTVL.

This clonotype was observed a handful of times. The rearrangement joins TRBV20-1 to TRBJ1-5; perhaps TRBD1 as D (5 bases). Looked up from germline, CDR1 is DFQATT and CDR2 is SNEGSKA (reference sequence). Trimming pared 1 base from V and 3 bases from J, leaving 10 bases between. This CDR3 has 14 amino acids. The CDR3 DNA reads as TGCAGTGCTAGAGGGCCAGGGTACAATCAGCCCCAGCATTTT. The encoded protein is CSARGPGYNQPQHF.

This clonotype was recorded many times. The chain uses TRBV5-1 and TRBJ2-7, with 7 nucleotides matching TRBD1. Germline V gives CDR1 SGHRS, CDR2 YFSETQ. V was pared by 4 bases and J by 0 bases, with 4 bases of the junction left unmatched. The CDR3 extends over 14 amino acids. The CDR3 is CASSPTGTSYEQYF. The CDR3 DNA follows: TGCGCCAGCAGCCCGACAGGGACCTCCTACGAGCAGTACTTC. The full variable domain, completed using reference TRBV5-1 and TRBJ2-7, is KAGVTQTPRYLIKTRGQQVTLSCSPISGHRSVSWYQQTPGQGLQFLFEYFSETQRNKGNFPGRFSGRQFSNSRSEMNVSTLELGDSALYLCASSPTGTSYEQYFGPGTRLTVT.

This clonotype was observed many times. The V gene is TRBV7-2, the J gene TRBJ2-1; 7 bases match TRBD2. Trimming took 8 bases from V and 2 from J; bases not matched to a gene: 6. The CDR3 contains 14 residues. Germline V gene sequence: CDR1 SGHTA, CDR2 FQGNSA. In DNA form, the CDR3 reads TGTGCCAGCTCGGGGGGAGTGACCTACAATGAGCAGTTCTTC. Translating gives CASSGGVTYNEQFF.

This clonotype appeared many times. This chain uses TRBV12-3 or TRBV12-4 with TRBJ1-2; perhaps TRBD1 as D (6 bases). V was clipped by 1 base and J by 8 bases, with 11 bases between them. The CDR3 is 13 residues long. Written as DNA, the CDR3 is TGTGCCAGCAGTTTAGGCAGGGGAGGAGGCTACACCTTC. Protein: CASSLGRGGGYTF.

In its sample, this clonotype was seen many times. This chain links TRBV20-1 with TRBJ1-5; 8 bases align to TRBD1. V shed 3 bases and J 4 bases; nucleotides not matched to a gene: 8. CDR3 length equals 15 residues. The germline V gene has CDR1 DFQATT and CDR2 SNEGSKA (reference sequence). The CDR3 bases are TGCAGTGCTAGCCAAAGGACAGGGATTAATCAGCCCCAGCATTTT. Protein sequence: CSASQRTGINQPQHF.

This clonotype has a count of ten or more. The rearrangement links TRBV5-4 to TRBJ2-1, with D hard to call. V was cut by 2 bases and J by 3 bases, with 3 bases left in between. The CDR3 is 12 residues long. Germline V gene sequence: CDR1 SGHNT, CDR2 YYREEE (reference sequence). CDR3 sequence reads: CASSFHYNEQFF. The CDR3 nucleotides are TGTGCCAGCAGCTTTCACTACAATGAGCAGTTCTTC.

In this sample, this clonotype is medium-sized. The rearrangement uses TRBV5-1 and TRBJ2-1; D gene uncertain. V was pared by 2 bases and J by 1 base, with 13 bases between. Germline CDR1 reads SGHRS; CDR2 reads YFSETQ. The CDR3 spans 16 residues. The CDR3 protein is CASSFGSRGSYNEQFF. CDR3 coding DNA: TGCGCCAGCAGCTTCGGGTCGAGAGGTTCCTACAATGAGCAGTTCTTC.

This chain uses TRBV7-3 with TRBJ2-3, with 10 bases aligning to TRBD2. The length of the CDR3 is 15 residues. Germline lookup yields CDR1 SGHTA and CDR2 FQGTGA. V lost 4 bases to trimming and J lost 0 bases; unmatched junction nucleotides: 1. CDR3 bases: TGTGCCAGCAGCTCTAGCGGGGGAAGCACAGATACGCAGTATTTT. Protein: CASSSSGGSTDTQYF.

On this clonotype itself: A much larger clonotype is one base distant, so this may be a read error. The CDR3 here is CASSSRGNTGELYF. The CDR3 region has the DNA TGTGCCAGCAGCTCCCGAGGTAACACCGGGGAGCTGTATTTT. V and J are TRBV7-9 and TRBJ2-2; D is perhaps TRBD2 (5 bases). The CDR3 is 14 amino acids. Germline V gives CDR1 SEHNR, CDR2 FQNEAQ (reference sequence).

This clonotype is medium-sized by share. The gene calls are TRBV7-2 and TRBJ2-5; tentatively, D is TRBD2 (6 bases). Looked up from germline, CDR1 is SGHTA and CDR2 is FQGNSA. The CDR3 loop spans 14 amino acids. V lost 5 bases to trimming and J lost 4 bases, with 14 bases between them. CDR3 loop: CASSPPPGLETQYF. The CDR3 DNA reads TGTGCCAGCAGCCCACCCCCGGGACTAGAGACCCAGTACTTC. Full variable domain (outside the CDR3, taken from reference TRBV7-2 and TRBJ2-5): GAGVSQSPSNKVTEKGKDVELRCDPISGHTALYWYRQSLGQGLEFLIYFQGNSAPDKSGLPSDRFSAERTGGSVSTLTIQRTQQEDSAVYLCASSPPPGLETQYFGPGTRLLVL.

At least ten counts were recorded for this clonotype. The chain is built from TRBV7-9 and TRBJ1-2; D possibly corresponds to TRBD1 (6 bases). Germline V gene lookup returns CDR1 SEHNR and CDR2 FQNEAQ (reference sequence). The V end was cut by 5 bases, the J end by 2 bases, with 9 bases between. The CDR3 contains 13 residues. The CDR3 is CASSADRNYGYTF. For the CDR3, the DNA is TGTGCCAGCAGCGCGGACAGAAACTATGGCTACACCTTC.

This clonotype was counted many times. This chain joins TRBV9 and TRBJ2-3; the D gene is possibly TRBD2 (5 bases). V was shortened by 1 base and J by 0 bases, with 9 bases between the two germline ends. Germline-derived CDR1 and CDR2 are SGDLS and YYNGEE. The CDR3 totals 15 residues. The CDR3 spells CASSVSGTSTDTQYF. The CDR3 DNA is TGTGCCAGCAGCGTAAGCGGTACTAGCACAGATACGCAGTATTTT.

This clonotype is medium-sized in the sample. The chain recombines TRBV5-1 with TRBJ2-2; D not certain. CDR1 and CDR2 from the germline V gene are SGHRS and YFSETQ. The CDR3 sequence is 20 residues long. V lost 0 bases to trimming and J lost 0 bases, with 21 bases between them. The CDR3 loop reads CASSLVVGASTAANTGELFF. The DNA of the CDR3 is TGCGCCAGCAGCTTGGTAGTCGGCGCCTCCACGGCCGCGAACACCGGGGAGCTGTTTTTT.

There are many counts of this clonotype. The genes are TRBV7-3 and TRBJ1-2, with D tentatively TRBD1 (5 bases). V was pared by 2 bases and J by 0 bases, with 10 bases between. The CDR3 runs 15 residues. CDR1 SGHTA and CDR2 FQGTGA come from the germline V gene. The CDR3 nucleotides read TGTGCCAGCAGCTTACAGGGTGGAACTAACTATGGCTACACCTTC. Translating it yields CASSLQGGTNYGYTF. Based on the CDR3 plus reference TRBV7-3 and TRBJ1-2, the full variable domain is GAGVSQTPSNKVTEKGKYVELRCDPISGHTALYWYRQSLGQGPEFLIYFQGTGAADDSGLPNDRFFAVRPEGSVSTLKIQRTERGDSAVYLCASSLQGGTNYGYTFGSGTRLTVV.

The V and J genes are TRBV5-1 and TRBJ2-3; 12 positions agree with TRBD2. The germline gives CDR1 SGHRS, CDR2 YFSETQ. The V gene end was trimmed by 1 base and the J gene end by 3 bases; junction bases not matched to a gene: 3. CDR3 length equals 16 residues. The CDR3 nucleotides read TGCGCCAGCAGCTTGTTGACTAGCGGGAGTACAGATACGCAGTATTTT. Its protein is CASSLLTSGSTDTQYF.

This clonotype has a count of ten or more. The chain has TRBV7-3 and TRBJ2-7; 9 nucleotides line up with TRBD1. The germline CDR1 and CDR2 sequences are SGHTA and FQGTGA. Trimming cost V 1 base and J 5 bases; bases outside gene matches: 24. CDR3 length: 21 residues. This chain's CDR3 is CASSLRDWGAEDRGLLHEQYF. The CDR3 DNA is TGTGCCAGCAGCTTAAGGGATTGGGGGGCCGAGGACAGGGGACTCCTCCACGAGCAGTACTTC.

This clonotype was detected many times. The CDR3 nucleotides read TGTGCCAGCAGCTCTACTAGCGGGGGGGCCAATGAGCAGTTCTTC. Translated, it gives CASSSTSGGANEQFF. The rearrangement uses TRBV7-9 and TRBJ2-1; 13 bases are a match to TRBD2. CDR1 is SEHNR, CDR2 FQNEAQ, per germline (reference sequence). The trim removed 4 bases at V and 6 bases at J, leaving 3 bases unmatched. The CDR3 sequence is 15 residues long.

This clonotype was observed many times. The CDR3 loop reads CASSSEDRVVGTQYF. The CDR3 nucleotides read TGCGCCAGCAGCAGCGAAGACAGGGTGGTGGGTACGCAGTATTTT. The chain combines TRBV4-1 with TRBJ2-3; 7 bases align to TRBD1. This CDR3 comprises 15 residues. V lost 5 bases and J lost 8; bases outside the gene matches: 13. Germline V lookup: CDR1 MGHRA, CDR2 YSYEKL.

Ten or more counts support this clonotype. CDR3: CASSFLAGFNTDTQYF. CDR3 nucleotides: TGTGCCAGCAGCTTTTTAGCGGGGTTCAACACAGATACGCAGTATTTT. The chain uses TRBV5-5 and TRBJ2-3; 8 nucleotides match TRBD2. Germline CDR1 reads SGHKS; CDR2 reads YYEKEE (reference sequence). J lost 2 bases, V lost 2 bases, and 7 bases had no gene match. The CDR3 is made up of 16 amino acids.